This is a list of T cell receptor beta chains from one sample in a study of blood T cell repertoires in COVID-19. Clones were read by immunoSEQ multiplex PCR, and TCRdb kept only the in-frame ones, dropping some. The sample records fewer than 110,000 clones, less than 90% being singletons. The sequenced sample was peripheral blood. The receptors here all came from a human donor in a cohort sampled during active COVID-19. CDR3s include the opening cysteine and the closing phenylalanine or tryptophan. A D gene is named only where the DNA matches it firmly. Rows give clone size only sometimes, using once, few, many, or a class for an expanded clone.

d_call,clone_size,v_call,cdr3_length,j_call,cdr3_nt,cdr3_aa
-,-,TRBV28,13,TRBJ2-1,TGTGCCAGCAGTTTCTCCGGACTCAATGAGCAGTTCTTC,CASSFSGLNEQFF
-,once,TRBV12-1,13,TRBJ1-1,TGTGCCAGCAGCCCAAACAGGGCTGCTGAAGCTTTCTTT,CASSPNRAAEAFF
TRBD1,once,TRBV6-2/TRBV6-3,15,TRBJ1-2,TGTGCCAGCAGTTTCCCCGGGACAGGGGGTGGCGGCTACACCTTC,CASSFPGTGGGGYTF
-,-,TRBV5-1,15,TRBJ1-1,TGCGCCAGCAGCTTGGCCGCAGGCCTCGTCACTGAAGCTTTCTTT,CASSLAAGLVTEAFF
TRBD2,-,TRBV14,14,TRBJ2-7,TGTGCCAGCAGCCAAGACTGGACTAGCTACGAGCAGTACTTC,CASSQDWTSYEQYF
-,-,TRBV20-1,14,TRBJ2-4,TGCAGTGCAAGTCGAGCCCTAGCCAAAAACATTCAGTACTTC,CSASRALAKNIQYF
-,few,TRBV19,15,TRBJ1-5,TGTGCCAGTTCCGGACAGCCTCAGAGCAATCAGCCCCAGCATTTT,CASSGQPQSNQPQHF
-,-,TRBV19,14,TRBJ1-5,TGTGCCAGTAATACCGGGAATAGCAATCAGCCCCAGCATTTT,CASNTGNSNQPQHF
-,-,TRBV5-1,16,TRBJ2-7,TGCGCCAGCAGCTTGGGGGCAGGGTCCGCATCCTACGAGCAGTACTTC,CASSLGAGSASYEQYF
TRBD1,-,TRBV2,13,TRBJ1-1,TGTGCCAGCAGTCGGCAGGGGGCGACTGAAGCTTTCTTT,CASSRQGATEAFF